Listed below are T cell receptor beta chains from one sample, sequenced in a study of cytomegalovirus exposure and HLA in healthy donors. Measured with immunoSEQ multiplex PCR; TCRdb has only the in-frame clones, and not every one. This sample has about 160,000 clones, with roughly 84% found just once. Sequenced input: PBMCs. These TCRs come from a young man in good health and CMV-seropositive. The CDR3 runs from the conserved cysteine through the conserved F or W. Fields, in order: D gene, V gene, J gene, clone size, CDR3 DNA, CDR3 protein. A D gene is named only where the DNA matches it firmly. Clone size is stated in some rows and not others, as once, few, many or a class when expanded.

d_call: TRBD1
v_call: TRBV5-6
j_call: TRBJ1-3
clone_size: once
cdr3_nt: TGTGCCAGCAGCCCGGGACAGGGCCCGGGGGGAAACACCATATATTTT
cdr3_aa: CASSPGQGPGGNTIYF

d_call: .
v_call: TRBV7-2
j_call: TRBJ1-4
clone_size: .
cdr3_nt: TGTGCCAGCAGCTCAGGGTACAAGGATGAAAAACTGTTTTTT
cdr3_aa: CASSSGYKDEKLFF

d_call: TRBD2
v_call: TRBV19
j_call: TRBJ2-5
clone_size: .
cdr3_nt: TGTGCCAGTAGTATTACGGGTCTAGCGGGGTTACAAGAGACCCAGTACTTC
cdr3_aa: CASSITGLAGLQETQYF

d_call: TRBD2
v_call: TRBV6-5
j_call: TRBJ2-2
clone_size: .
cdr3_nt: TGTGCCAGCAGTTCGGGACTAGCGGGTGGGGAGCTGTTTTTT
cdr3_aa: CASSSGLAGGELFF

d_call: TRBD2
v_call: TRBV7-2
j_call: TRBJ2-2
clone_size: .
cdr3_nt: TGTGCCAGCAGCTTAACTGTAGCGGGGGGGCGGAACACCGGGGAGCTGTTTTTT
cdr3_aa: CASSLTVAGGRNTGELFF

d_call: .
v_call: TRBV9
j_call: TRBJ2-3
clone_size: .
cdr3_nt: TGTGCCAGCAGCGTAGCTACGGATTTCGGGGATACGCAGTATTTT
cdr3_aa: CASSVATDFGDTQYF

d_call: TRBD1
v_call: TRBV7-9
j_call: TRBJ2-1
clone_size: .
cdr3_nt: TGTGCCAGCAGCCTCGCAAGACAGGGGGTCGGGTACAATGAGCAGTTCTTC
cdr3_aa: CASSLARQGVGYNEQFF

d_call: .
v_call: TRBV7-3
j_call: TRBJ2-3
clone_size: .
cdr3_nt: TGTGCCAGCAGCTTAAAGGGGGCAGATACGCAGTATTTT
cdr3_aa: CASSLKGADTQYF

d_call: TRBD2
v_call: TRBV6-5
j_call: TRBJ2-7
clone_size: .
cdr3_nt: TGTGCCAGCAGTTTGGTAGCGGGGGACTACGAGCAGTACTTC
cdr3_aa: CASSLVAGDYEQYF

d_call: .
v_call: TRBV4-3
j_call: TRBJ2-1
clone_size: .
cdr3_nt: TGCGCCAGCAGCCAGCGGACTAGGGGGAACAATGAGCAGTTCTTC
cdr3_aa: CASSQRTRGNNEQFF

d_call: .
v_call: TRBV21-1
j_call: TRBJ1-1
clone_size: .
cdr3_nt: TGTGCCAGCATAGCGAGACCGATGAGCACTGAAGCTTTCTTT
cdr3_aa: CASIARPMSTEAFF

d_call: .
v_call: TRBV9
j_call: TRBJ2-5
clone_size: .
cdr3_nt: TGTGCCAGCAGCGCCAACCAAGAGACCCAGTACTTC
cdr3_aa: CASSANQETQYF

d_call: TRBD1
v_call: TRBV7-2
j_call: TRBJ1-6
clone_size: once
cdr3_nt: TGTGCCAGCAGCTCGAGACAGGGCGGTGGTTCACCCCTCCACTTT
cdr3_aa: CASSSRQGGGSPLHF

d_call: .
v_call: TRBV5-8
j_call: TRBJ2-3
clone_size: .
cdr3_nt: TGTGCCAGCAGCGGGAGGGGGACCTCCACAGATACGCAGTATTTT
cdr3_aa: CASSGRGTSTDTQYF

d_call: .
v_call: TRBV7-9
j_call: TRBJ2-1
clone_size: few
cdr3_nt: TGTGCCAGCAGCTTTGTCTTCAATGAGCAGTTCTTC
cdr3_aa: CASSFVFNEQFF

d_call: TRBD2
v_call: TRBV9
j_call: TRBJ2-3
clone_size: .
cdr3_nt: TGTGCCAGCAGTCGTACTAGCGCCGGGGATACGCAGTATTTT
cdr3_aa: CASSRTSAGDTQYF

d_call: TRBD1
v_call: TRBV13
j_call: TRBJ2-3
clone_size: .
cdr3_nt: TGTGCCAGCCGGACAGGGGGCGGGTATACGCAGTATTTT
cdr3_aa: CASRTGGGYTQYF

d_call: TRBD2
v_call: TRBV10-3
j_call: TRBJ2-1
clone_size: once
cdr3_nt: TGTGCCATCAGCTCCGGGACTAGTCCTGAGCAGTTCTTC
cdr3_aa: CAISSGTSPEQFF

d_call: TRBD1
v_call: TRBV6-5
j_call: TRBJ1-2
clone_size: .
cdr3_nt: TGTGCCAGCAGTTACTTGACAGGGGGTTCCTATGGCTACACCTTC
cdr3_aa: CASSYLTGGSYGYTF

d_call: .
v_call: TRBV9
j_call: TRBJ1-1
clone_size: .
cdr3_nt: TGTGCCAGCAGCGTAGACGGTATCCCGAACACTGAAGCTTTCTTT
cdr3_aa: CASSVDGIPNTEAFF

d_call: TRBD2
v_call: TRBV4-2
j_call: TRBJ2-1
clone_size: .
cdr3_nt: TGTGCCAGCAGCCAAGATAGCGGGGACTACAATGAGCAGTTCTTC
cdr3_aa: CASSQDSGDYNEQFF

d_call: TRBD1
v_call: TRBV18
j_call: TRBJ1-3
clone_size: .
cdr3_nt: TGTGCCAGCTCACCGGCGAGGGGGCAAGGCTCTGGAAACACCATATATTTT
cdr3_aa: CASSPARGQGSGNTIYF

d_call: TRBD1
v_call: TRBV7-2
j_call: TRBJ1-3
clone_size: .
cdr3_nt: TGTGCCAGCAGCTATGGACAGGGGGCGAGTACTGGAAACACCATATATTTT
cdr3_aa: CASSYGQGASTGNTIYF

d_call: TRBD2
v_call: TRBV7-9
j_call: TRBJ2-7
clone_size: .
cdr3_nt: TGTGCCAGCAGCTTCCCCGGGACTAGTTCCGAGCAGTACTTC
cdr3_aa: CASSFPGTSSEQYF

d_call: .
v_call: TRBV7-2
j_call: TRBJ1-1
clone_size: .
cdr3_nt: TGTGCCAGCAGCCAGGACAAGGGGTTCGGCGCTTTCTTT
cdr3_aa: CASSQDKGFGAFF

d_call: .
v_call: TRBV29-1
j_call: TRBJ2-7
clone_size: .
cdr3_nt: TGCAGCGTTATCACAGGGACGTACGAGCAGTACTTC
cdr3_aa: CSVITGTYEQYF

d_call: .
v_call: TRBV14
j_call: TRBJ2-7
clone_size: .
cdr3_nt: TGTGCCAGCAGCCAAGTGTCCGGGTCCGCCGGAGAGCAGTACTTC
cdr3_aa: CASSQVSGSAGEQYF

d_call: .
v_call: TRBV7-2
j_call: TRBJ1-5
clone_size: .
cdr3_nt: TGTGCCAGCAGCGACGGGGGCAATCAGCCCCAGCATTTT
cdr3_aa: CASSDGGNQPQHF

d_call: .
v_call: TRBV7-6
j_call: TRBJ2-1
clone_size: .
cdr3_nt: TGTGCCAGCAGCATACCGGGAGCATACAATGAGCAGTTCTTC
cdr3_aa: CASSIPGAYNEQFF

d_call: TRBD1
v_call: TRBV18
j_call: TRBJ2-3
clone_size: once
cdr3_nt: TGTGCCAGCTCACCCTCGACAGGGGCAGCGGGCACAGATACGCAGTATTTT
cdr3_aa: CASSPSTGAAGTDTQYF

d_call: .
v_call: TRBV19
j_call: TRBJ2-7
clone_size: .
cdr3_nt: TGTGCCAGTAGTGTCGGAGGGGGGGGCGCTTACGAGCAGTACTTC
cdr3_aa: CASSVGGGGAYEQYF

d_call: .
v_call: TRBV15
j_call: TRBJ2-1
clone_size: .
cdr3_nt: TGTGCCACCAGCACCAGGGTTGCGGATGAGCAGTTCTTC
cdr3_aa: CATSTRVADEQFF

d_call: .
v_call: TRBV6-5
j_call: TRBJ2-2
clone_size: .
cdr3_nt: TGTGCCAGCAGTTACCTGGAGGATGGCGGGGAGCTGTTTTTT
cdr3_aa: CASSYLEDGGELFF

d_call: .
v_call: TRBV11-3
j_call: TRBJ1-1
clone_size: .
cdr3_nt: TGTGCCAGCAGCACTACAGGGTCGGGCACTGAAGCTTTCTTT
cdr3_aa: CASSTTGSGTEAFF

d_call: .
v_call: TRBV7-2
j_call: TRBJ1-5
clone_size: .
cdr3_nt: TGTGCCAGCAGCTTATCGGGGTACAATCAGCCCCAGCATTTT
cdr3_aa: CASSLSGYNQPQHF

d_call: .
v_call: TRBV6-1
j_call: TRBJ2-5
clone_size: .
cdr3_nt: TGTGCCAGCAGCCGACAGCAAGAGACCCAGTACTTC
cdr3_aa: CASSRQQETQYF

d_call: .
v_call: TRBV5-6
j_call: TRBJ2-3
clone_size: .
cdr3_nt: TGTGCCAGCAGCCGGACAGATACGCAGTATTTT
cdr3_aa: CASSRTDTQYF

d_call: TRBD1
v_call: TRBV5-1
j_call: TRBJ1-4
clone_size: .
cdr3_nt: TGCGCCAGCAGCTTTTGGGGACAGCCTAATGAAAAACTGTTTTTT
cdr3_aa: CASSFWGQPNEKLFF

d_call: TRBD1
v_call: TRBV6-5
j_call: TRBJ2-1
clone_size: .
cdr3_nt: TGTGCCAGCAGTTACGGCAGGGGGCCCCAAAATGAGCAGTTCTTC
cdr3_aa: CASSYGRGPQNEQFF

d_call: TRBD2
v_call: TRBV6-1
j_call: TRBJ2-1
clone_size: .
cdr3_nt: TGTGCCAGCAGTGAACTGGCGGGGGGTTCCTACAATGAGCAGTTCTTC
cdr3_aa: CASSELAGGSYNEQFF

d_call: .
v_call: TRBV27
j_call: TRBJ1-4
clone_size: .
cdr3_nt: TGTGCCAGCAGTTTCTCAGGGGTTGGGGAAAAACTGTTTTTT
cdr3_aa: CASSFSGVGEKLFF

d_call: .
v_call: TRBV27
j_call: TRBJ1-5
clone_size: .
cdr3_nt: TGTGCCAGCAGGGCCCAAGGGGGTAGCAATCAGCCCCAGCATTTT
cdr3_aa: CASRAQGGSNQPQHF

d_call: .
v_call: TRBV6-5
j_call: TRBJ1-2
clone_size: .
cdr3_nt: TGTGCCAGCAGTTACGGGCCACCCTCTAACTATGGCTACACCTTC
cdr3_aa: CASSYGPPSNYGYTF

d_call: .
v_call: TRBV10-3
j_call: TRBJ1-1
clone_size: .
cdr3_nt: TGTGCCATCACGGACAGCATGAACACTGAAGCTTTCTTT
cdr3_aa: CAITDSMNTEAFF

d_call: .
v_call: TRBV4-1
j_call: TRBJ1-2
clone_size: few
cdr3_nt: TGCGCCAGCAGCCTAAATAATCGAGGGGGTAACTATGGCTACACCTTC
cdr3_aa: CASSLNNRGGNYGYTF